This TCR beta chain is drawn from a study of T cell responses to AZD1222 COVID-19 vaccine. Findings and caveats of the study: Every sample of the repertoires postdated the peak T cell response.

The V end was cut by 1 base, the J end by 8 bases, with 18 bases between. This CDR3 is built from 15 residues. Germline CDR1 reads SGHRS; CDR2 reads YFSETQ. Clones were read by immunoSEQ multiplex PCR, and TCRdb kept only the in-frame ones, dropping some. The sample holds about 89,000 clones, about 89% seen once. Remarks on this clone: The antigen is not known.

This receptor was identified in an adult who received the AZD1222 COVID-19 vaccine. The J gene is TRBJ2-5, the V gene TRBV5-1; D may match TRBD1 or TRBD2 (5 bases each). Here the sequenced sample was peripheral blood, taken 28 days after the second AZD1222 dose. CDR3 residues: CASSLTYGTAATQYF. DNA for the CDR3: TGCGCCAGCAGCTTGACATACGGGACCGCGGCTACCCAGTACTTC.